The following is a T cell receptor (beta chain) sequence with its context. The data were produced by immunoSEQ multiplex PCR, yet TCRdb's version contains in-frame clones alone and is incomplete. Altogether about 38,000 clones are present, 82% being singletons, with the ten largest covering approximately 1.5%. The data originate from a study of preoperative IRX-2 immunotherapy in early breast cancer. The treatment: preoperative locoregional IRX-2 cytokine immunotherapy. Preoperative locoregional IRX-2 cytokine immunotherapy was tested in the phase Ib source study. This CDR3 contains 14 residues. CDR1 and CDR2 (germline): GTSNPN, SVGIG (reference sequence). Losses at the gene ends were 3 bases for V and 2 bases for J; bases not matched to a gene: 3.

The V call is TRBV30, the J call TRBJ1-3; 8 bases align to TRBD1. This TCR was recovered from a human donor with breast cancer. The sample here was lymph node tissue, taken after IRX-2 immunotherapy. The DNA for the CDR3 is TGTGCCTGGAGCCCAGGGGGCACTGGAAACACCATATATTTT. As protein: CAWSPGGTGNTIYF.